The present entry profiles one T cell receptor (beta chain) with its context. Its antigen is still unknown. These data are taken from a study of vaccination effects on CD4 cells after COVID-19. Study context: Everyone in the study got two shots of either the BNT162b2 or mRNA-1273 vaccine. Findings and limits, study-wide: Late in the post-vaccination period, infection-induced and vaccine-induced clones underwent marked clonal contraction.

Following 10 days of culture, CD4+ T cells were isolated. Convalescent patients had PCR-confirmed SARS-CoV-2 infection between March and December 2020. Researchers swapped half the medium for IL-2 medium on both days 3 and 7. TCRdb's table, derived via immunoSEQ multiplex PCR, lists solely in-frame clones and lacks some. This sample yields tens of thousands of clones, of which approximately 78% are seen a single time; approximately 22% belongs to the top ten. CDR3 length: 14 residues. Trimming stripped 8 bases from V and 3 bases from J, with 16 bases between. Germline values: CDR1 SNHLY, CDR2 FYNNEI. The source material was CD4+ T cells from PBMCs cultured without peptide, sampled before COVID-19 vaccination. The receptor was derived from a human donor who had a prior SARS-CoV-2 infection. V usage is TRBV2 and J usage is TRBJ2-5; tentative D call: TRBD1 (6 bases). CDR3 loop: CASSVVGAKETQYF. CDR3 DNA: TGTGCCAGCTCTGTCGTGGGGGCTAAAGAGACCCAGTACTTC.